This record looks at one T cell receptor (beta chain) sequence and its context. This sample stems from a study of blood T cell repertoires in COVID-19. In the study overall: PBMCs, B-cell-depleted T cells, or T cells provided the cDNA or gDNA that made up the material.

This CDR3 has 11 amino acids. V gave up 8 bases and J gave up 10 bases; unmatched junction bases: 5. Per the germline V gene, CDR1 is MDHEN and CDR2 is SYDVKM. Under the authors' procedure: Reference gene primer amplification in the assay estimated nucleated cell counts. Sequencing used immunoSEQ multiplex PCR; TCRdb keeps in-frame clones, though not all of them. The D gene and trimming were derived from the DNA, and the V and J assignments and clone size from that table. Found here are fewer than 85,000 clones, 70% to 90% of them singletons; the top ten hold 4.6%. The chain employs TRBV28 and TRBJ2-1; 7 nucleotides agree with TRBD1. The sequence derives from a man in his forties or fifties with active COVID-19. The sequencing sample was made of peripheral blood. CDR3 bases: TGTGCCAGCCAGACAGGGCCGGAGCAGTTCTTC. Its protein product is CASQTGPEQFF.